The entry below describes one T cell receptor (beta chain). Germline V gives CDR1 MNHEY, CDR2 SVGAGI. The CDR3 has 14 amino acids. The trim removed 10 bases at V and 4 bases at J, leaving 9 bases unmatched. The data stem from a study of a mutant IDH1 vaccine in newly diagnosed glioma. TCRdb's table, derived via immunoSEQ multiplex PCR, lists solely in-frame clones and lacks some. The repertoire holds approximately 88,000 clones, with around 80% as singletons. Time point specified: baseline, week 1 (first vaccination visit). Sample treatment: pre-vaccination baseline after standard-of-care therapy. Donor tumors were new WHO grade 3 or 4 IDH1-mutant, ATRX-lost astrocytomas.

The V gene is TRBV6-5, the J gene TRBJ2-7, with 11 bases lining up with TRBD2. The sequence derives from a man aged 35-49 years with glioma. The sample consisted of PBMCs, taken from a glioma patient treated with radiotherapy, temozolomide or both. The DNA for the CDR3 is TGTGCCACTACCCCGGGACTAGCGGCATACGAGCAGTACTTC. Encoded protein: CATTPGLAAYEQYF.